Presented here are 13 T cell receptor beta chains from one specimen sequenced in a study of T cell repertoires in cytomegalovirus infection. These receptors lack a known antigen. TCRdb itself ran the reads through MiXCR, one entry per CDR3 protein. The sample contains approximately 1,000,000 distinct CDR3 sequences, approximately 30% of which appear only once. Here the sequenced sample was cultured CD8+ T cells from PBMCs, taken from culture after CMV antigen stimulation. The origin of the receptors is a human donor in good health (CMV status not recorded). Some clones in this sample may be carry-over from other donors' samples.

This rearrangement joins TRBV19 to TRBJ2-7; possibly TRBD1 for D (6 bases). V dropped 9 bases and J dropped 6 bases, with 12 bases sitting between them. In germline, CDR1 is LNHDA, CDR2 SQIVND (reference sequence). The CDR3 length is 11 residues. CDR3 amino acids: CASMVGGEQYF. CDR3 nucleotide sequence: TGTGCCAGCATGGTAGGGGGCGAGCAGTACTTC.

This chain links TRBV20-1 with TRBJ2-3; TRBD2 matches 12 bases. Unmatched junction bases numbered 8, after V lost 5 bases and J lost 5 bases. Germline V gene sequence: CDR1 DFQATT, CDR2 SNEGSKA (reference sequence). The CDR3 runs to 15 residues. The chain's CDR3 is CSADRLAGEIDTQYF. CDR3 coding DNA: TGCAGTGCTGACCGACTAGCGGGGGAAATAGATACGCAGTATTTT.

The rearrangement uses TRBV15 and TRBJ2-7, with 9 bases matching TRBD1. The J segment lost 7 bases and the V segment lost 1 base, leaving 8 bases of the junction unmatched. Germline CDR1 LNHNV, CDR2 YYDKDF (reference sequence). This CDR3 region has 15 residues. CDR3 bases: TGTGCCACCAGCAGAGCCTTTCACAGGGGGCGTGAGCAGTACTTC. It codes for CATSRAFHRGREQYF.

Only a few counts were recorded for this clonotype. V is TRBV6-5 and J is TRBJ1-5; TRBD1 is a possible D gene (6 bases). V gave up 6 bases and J gave up 4 bases, with 13 bases separating them. Germline CDR1 is MNHEY and CDR2 is SVGAGI. The CDR3 consists of 14 residues. CDR3 loop: CASRKTGRNQPQHF. The DNA of the CDR3 is TGTGCCAGCAGGAAGACAGGCCGTAATCAGCCCCAGCATTTT.

This clonotype was counted a few times. V is TRBV4-1 and J is TRBJ2-1, with 10 bases aligning to TRBD2. With V trimmed by 0 bases and J by 6 bases, 5 bases remained unmatched. The CDR3 totals 16 residues. Germline loops: CDR1 MGHRA, CDR2 YSYEKL. In DNA form, the CDR3 reads TGCGCCAGCAGCCAAGATGCGGGACTAGCGATCAATGAGCAGTTCTTC. Protein: CASSQDAGLAINEQFF.

CDR3 sequence: CASRFKYRDDEKLFF. In DNA form, the CDR3 reads TGTGCCAGCCGGTTCAAGTACAGGGATGATGAAAAACTGTTTTTT. This rearrangement joins TRBV19 to TRBJ1-4; D might be TRBD1 (6 bases). The CDR3 is made up of 15 amino acids. CDR1 LNHDA and CDR2 SQIVND come from the germline V gene (reference sequence). Trimming removed 9 bases at V and 6 bases at J, with 20 bases between.

CDR3: CASSLGTGYNQPQHF. DNA of the CDR3: TGTGCCAGCAGCTTGGGCACGGGTTACAATCAGCCCCAGCATTTT. This sequence joins TRBV7-4 and TRBJ1-5; no clear D gene. V gave up 3 bases and J gave up 3 bases, with 12 bases separating them. The CDR3 has 15 residues. Germline values: CDR1 SGHVT, CDR2 SQSDAQ.

The chain joins TRBV4-1 to TRBJ2-7; 9 bases fit TRBD1. The V and J ends lost 4 bases and 6 bases, in that order; junction bases with no gene match: 7. CDR3 size: 14 residues. Germline lookup yields CDR1 MGHRA and CDR2 YSYEKL. This CDR3 reads CASSPGDRDSEQYV. Written as DNA, the CDR3 is TGCGCCAGCAGCCCCGGGGACAGGGATTCCGAGCAGTACGTC.

This chain links TRBV27 with TRBJ2-1, with TRBD2 matching 11 bases. Germline V gene sequence: CDR1 MNHEY, CDR2 SMNVEV (reference sequence). CDR3 length: 16 amino acids. The V and J ends lost 0 bases and 10 bases, in that order; junction bases with no gene match: 8. CDR3 residues: CASSLSPSGGIGEQFF. CDR3 in DNA: TGTGCCAGCAGTTTATCGCCTAGCGGGGGGATTGGCGAGCAGTTCTTC.

The J gene is TRBJ1-2, the V gene TRBV7-9, with D perhaps TRBD1 (6 bases). The CDR3 is 14 residues long. Trimming stripped 7 bases from V and 4 bases from J, with 16 bases between. Germline-derived CDR1 and CDR2 are SEHNR and FQNEAQ (reference sequence). The CDR3 protein is CASTPAGDIYGYTF. In nucleotides, the CDR3 is TGTGCCAGCACCCCCGCAGGGGACATCTATGGCTACACCTTC.

The genes are TRBV9 and TRBJ2-3; possible D gene TRBD1, 5 bases. This CDR3 has 14 residues. V lost 0 bases and J lost 3, with 8 bases in between. Germline CDR1 and CDR2: SGDLS and YYNGEE. The DNA of the CDR3 is TGTGCCAGCAGCGTAGCTAAGGGGACAGATACGCAGTATTTT. Its protein product is CASSVAKGTDTQYF. Complete variable domain (other parts from reference TRBV9 and TRBJ2-3): DSGVTQTPKHLITATGQRVTLRCSPRSGDLSVYWYQQSLDQGLQFLIQYYNGEERAKGNILERFSAQQFPDLHSELNLSSLELGDSALYFCASSVAKGTDTQYFGPGTRLTVL.

This clonotype was seen just once. The J gene is TRBJ2-7, the V gene TRBV10-3, with 7 bases that match TRBD2. With V trimmed by 4 bases and J by 7 bases, 10 bases remained unmatched. CDR1 ENHRY and CDR2 SYGVKD come from the germline V gene. The CDR3 spans 14 residues. CDR3 sequence reads: CAISGGLGRGEQYV. Here the CDR3 DNA reads TGTGCCATCAGTGGGGGGTTAGGGAGGGGTGAGCAGTACGTC.

This clonotype was counted between two and nine times. J is TRBJ1-1 and V is TRBV10-3; no clear D. The CDR3 extends over 15 amino acids. Trimming shortened V by 3 bases and J by 4 bases, and 15 bases separated the two germline ends. CDR1 and CDR2 (germline): ENHRY, SYGVKD. Written as DNA, the CDR3 is TGTGCCATCAGTGAAGCTCTTCGAGGAGGCACTGAAGCTTTCTTT. This encodes CAISEALRGGTEAFF.